The rows below give T cell receptor beta chains drawn from one sample of a study of blood T cell repertoires in COVID-19. Clones were sequenced by immunoSEQ multiplex PCR, and TCRdb holds only the in-frame ones, with some missing. Altogether hundreds of thousands of clones are present, nearly 90% being singletons, with the ten largest covering approximately 1%. The specimen was PBMCs or T cells enriched from blood (not recorded which). These TCRs come from a woman in her 30s who had recovered from COVID-19. Each CDR3 is given with its conserved first and last residue. D genes are given only for firm matches. The size of a clone is reported for some rows only, either as once, few or many, or as a class for expanded clones.

D: TRBD2
length: 15
J: TRBJ2-5
V: TRBV13
size: NA
CDR3: CASSLRGLAGETQYF

D: NA
length: 16
J: TRBJ1-1
V: TRBV3-1/TRBV3-2
size: NA
CDR3: CASSQGVYRGNTEAFF

D: TRBD2
length: 18
J: TRBJ2-6
V: TRBV19
size: NA
CDR3: CASSIHSGVGSGANVLTF

D: NA
length: 13
J: TRBJ2-3
V: TRBV3-1/TRBV3-2
size: NA
CDR3: CASSHGLEGGQYF

D: TRBD1
length: 17
J: TRBJ1-3
V: TRBV28
size: NA
CDR3: CASSPSGTGNSGNTIYF

D: NA
length: 14
J: TRBJ1-1
V: TRBV28
size: NA
CDR3: CATEQSPSNTEAFF

D: NA
length: 13
J: TRBJ1-1
V: TRBV6-2/TRBV6-3
size: NA
CDR3: CASSYSRTGEAFF

D: TRBD1
length: 14
J: TRBJ1-5
V: TRBV27
size: many
CDR3: CASSYRGGLQPQHF

D: TRBD1
length: 15
J: TRBJ2-7
V: TRBV19
size: NA
CDR3: CASSTADRAAYEQYF

D: TRBD2
length: 11
J: TRBJ2-3
V: TRBV24-1
size: NA
CDR3: CATGLADTQYF

D: NA
length: 10
J: TRBJ1-1
V: TRBV29-1
size: NA
CDR3: CSVNRDEAFF

D: NA
length: 15
J: TRBJ1-5
V: TRBV27
size: NA
CDR3: CASSFTQGLNQPQHF

D: TRBD2
length: 18
J: TRBJ2-7
V: TRBV5-6
size: NA
CDR3: CASSNVGTSVPGSYEQYF

D: NA
length: 14
J: TRBJ1-2
V: TRBV6-5
size: NA
CDR3: CASSSSRGLRGYTF

D: TRBD2
length: 15
J: TRBJ2-1
V: TRBV5-1
size: NA
CDR3: CASSISGSAPNEQFF

D: NA
length: 14
J: TRBJ1-2
V: TRBV27
size: NA
CDR3: CASSLPSYREGYTF

D: NA
length: 14
J: TRBJ2-1
V: TRBV27
size: NA
CDR3: CASGLTGSYNEQFF

D: NA
length: 15
J: TRBJ2-7
V: TRBV2
size: NA
CDR3: CASSEGAGLTYEQYF

D: TRBD1
length: 14
J: TRBJ2-5
V: TRBV5-4
size: NA
CDR3: CASSLSSGGETQYF

D: TRBD1
length: 14
J: TRBJ1-2
V: TRBV7-9
size: NA
CDR3: CASSPLTGGYGYTF

D: TRBD2
length: 14
J: TRBJ2-1
V: TRBV7-9
size: once
CDR3: CASSYSSGKNEQFF

D: TRBD2
length: 15
J: TRBJ2-7
V: TRBV3-1/TRBV3-2
size: few
CDR3: CASSRGTSGTYEQYF

D: NA
length: 17
J: TRBJ2-1
V: TRBV5-1
size: NA
CDR3: CASSYGNRVSSYNEQFF

D: TRBD1
length: 14
J: TRBJ1-2
V: TRBV10-3
size: NA
CDR3: CAISPTGQGYGYTF

D: TRBD2
length: 18
J: TRBJ2-1
V: TRBV5-1
size: NA
CDR3: CASSFGLAGGRSYNEQFF

D: TRBD1
length: 17
J: TRBJ1-1
V: TRBV13
size: NA
CDR3: CASSLVFGTGSNTEAFF

D: TRBD1
length: 13
J: TRBJ1-2
V: TRBV19
size: NA
CDR3: CASSTQGTVGYTF

D: NA
length: 15
J: TRBJ2-2
V: TRBV21-1
size: NA
CDR3: CASAKGAGGPGELFF

D: TRBD1
length: 16
J: TRBJ1-3
V: TRBV28
size: few
CDR3: CASSFAQGAGGNTIYF

D: TRBD1
length: 16
J: TRBJ1-3
V: TRBV7-9
size: NA
CDR3: CASSQAIRDSGNTIYF

D: NA
length: 13
J: TRBJ1-2
V: TRBV28
size: NA
CDR3: CATTFYLNYGYTF

D: NA
length: 17
J: TRBJ1-1
V: TRBV6-1
size: NA
CDR3: CASSELGKGRGGTEAFF

D: TRBD1
length: 15
J: TRBJ1-5
V: TRBV9
size: NA
CDR3: CASSVEFRGSQPQHF

D: NA
length: 13
J: TRBJ1-2
V: TRBV3-1/TRBV3-2
size: NA
CDR3: CASSPKPGWDYTF

D: NA
length: 17
J: TRBJ2-5
V: TRBV11-3
size: NA
CDR3: CASSLGVRGGEGETQYF

D: NA
length: 15
J: TRBJ2-7
V: TRBV9
size: NA
CDR3: CASSPQQGTFNEQYF

D: NA
length: 13
J: TRBJ2-3
V: TRBV14
size: once
CDR3: CASSQHSTDTQYF

D: NA
length: 11
J: TRBJ2-1
V: TRBV20-1
size: once
CDR3: CSALGANEQFF

D: NA
length: 16
J: TRBJ1-6
V: TRBV5-4
size: NA
CDR3: CASSLVGSSYNSPLHF

D: NA
length: 10
J: TRBJ1-2
V: TRBV20-1
size: NA
CDR3: CSARHTGYTF

D: TRBD2
length: 14
J: TRBJ2-1
V: TRBV4-1
size: NA
CDR3: CASSLTSDTFEQFF

D: TRBD1
length: 13
J: TRBJ2-5
V: TRBV19
size: NA
CDR3: CATRDSQWETQYF

D: NA
length: 15
J: TRBJ1-2
V: TRBV3-1/TRBV3-2
size: NA
CDR3: CASSQDEEISYGYTF

D: NA
length: 16
J: TRBJ1-3
V: TRBV7-9
size: NA
CDR3: CAASPDDRKMGNTIYF

D: NA
length: 16
J: TRBJ2-1
V: TRBV4-2
size: NA
CDR3: CASSQDPAGTYNEQFF

D: NA
length: 13
J: TRBJ2-5
V: TRBV27
size: NA
CDR3: CASSLMGGETQYF

D: NA
length: 17
J: TRBJ2-5
V: TRBV7-9
size: NA
CDR3: CASSLGALGGGEETQYF

D: TRBD1
length: 18
J: TRBJ2-6
V: TRBV9
size: NA
CDR3: CASSPGGTGLSGANVLTF

D: NA
length: 12
J: TRBJ2-7
V: TRBV6-2/TRBV6-3
size: few
CDR3: CASSRPDREQYF

D: TRBD2
length: 18
J: TRBJ2-7
V: TRBV28
size: NA
CDR3: CASSFLGPTSGSWDEQYF

D: NA
length: 14
J: TRBJ1-2
V: TRBV5-1
size: few
CDR3: CASSLYERSYGYTF

D: TRBD1
length: 16
J: TRBJ1-6
V: TRBV4-1
size: NA
CDR3: CASTLFGTGDNSPLHF

D: TRBD1
length: 13
J: TRBJ1-2
V: TRBV27
size: NA
CDR3: CASSKGQGGGYTF